The 2 T cell receptor beta chains below all came from one sample that was sequenced in a study of blood T cell repertoires in COVID-19. Here immunoSEQ multiplex PCR was the method, and the copy in TCRdb shows in-frame clones only, minus some. The table has approximately 110,000 clones, 69% seen once. Sequenced material: peripheral blood. The source is an elderly man with acute or convalescent COVID-19.

The gene calls are TRBV9 and TRBJ1-4, with 11 bases lining up with TRBD1. V shed 4 bases, J shed 7 bases, and the junction held 3 bases outside the gene matches. The germline gives CDR1 SGDLS, CDR2 YYNGEE. The CDR3 is 14 amino acids. Here the CDR3 DNA reads TGTGCCAGCAGCCCGGGGACAGGGGGTGAAAAACTGTTTTTT. Its protein is CASSPGTGGEKLFF.

This chain joins TRBV2 and TRBJ2-7, with 7 bases identical to TRBD1. The CDR3 extends over 16 amino acids. Losses at the gene ends were 3 bases for V and 3 bases for J; bases not matched to a gene: 11. CDR1 and CDR2 from the germline V gene are SNHLY and FYNNEI. The CDR3 sequence: CASSDALRTGLYEQYF. The CDR3 DNA reads as TGTGCCAGCAGTGACGCGCTCAGGACAGGTCTCTACGAGCAGTACTTC.